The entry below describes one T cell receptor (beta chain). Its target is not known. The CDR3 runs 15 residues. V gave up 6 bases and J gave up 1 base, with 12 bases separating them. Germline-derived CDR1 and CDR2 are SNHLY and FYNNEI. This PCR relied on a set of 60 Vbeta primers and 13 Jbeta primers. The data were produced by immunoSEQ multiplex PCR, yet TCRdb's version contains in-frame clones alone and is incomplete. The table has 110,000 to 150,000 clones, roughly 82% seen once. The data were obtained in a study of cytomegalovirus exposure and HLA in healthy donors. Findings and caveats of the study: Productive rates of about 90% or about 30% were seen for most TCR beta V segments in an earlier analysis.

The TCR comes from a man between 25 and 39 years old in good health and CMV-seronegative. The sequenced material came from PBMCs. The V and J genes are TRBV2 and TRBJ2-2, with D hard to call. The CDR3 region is CASRDRRKNTGELFF. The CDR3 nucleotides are TGTGCCAGCAGGGATAGGCGGAAGAACACCGGGGAGCTGTTTTTT.